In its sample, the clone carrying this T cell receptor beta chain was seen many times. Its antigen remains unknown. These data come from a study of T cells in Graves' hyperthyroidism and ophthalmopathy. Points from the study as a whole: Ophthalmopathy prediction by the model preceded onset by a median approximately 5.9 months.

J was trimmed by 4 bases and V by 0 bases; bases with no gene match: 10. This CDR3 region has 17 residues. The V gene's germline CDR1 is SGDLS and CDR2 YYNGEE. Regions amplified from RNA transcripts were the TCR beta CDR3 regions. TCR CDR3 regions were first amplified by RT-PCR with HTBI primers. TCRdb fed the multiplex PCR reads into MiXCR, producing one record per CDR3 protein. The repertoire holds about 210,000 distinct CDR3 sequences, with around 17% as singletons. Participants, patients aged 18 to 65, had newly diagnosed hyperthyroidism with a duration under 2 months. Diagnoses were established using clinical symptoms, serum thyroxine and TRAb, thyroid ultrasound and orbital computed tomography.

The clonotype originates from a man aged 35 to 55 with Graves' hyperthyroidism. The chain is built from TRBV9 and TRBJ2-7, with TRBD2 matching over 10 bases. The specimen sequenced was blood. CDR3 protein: CASSVGSGGAPVYEQYF. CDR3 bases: TGTGCCAGCAGCGTAGGAAGCGGGGGGGCTCCGGTTTACGAGCAGTACTTC.